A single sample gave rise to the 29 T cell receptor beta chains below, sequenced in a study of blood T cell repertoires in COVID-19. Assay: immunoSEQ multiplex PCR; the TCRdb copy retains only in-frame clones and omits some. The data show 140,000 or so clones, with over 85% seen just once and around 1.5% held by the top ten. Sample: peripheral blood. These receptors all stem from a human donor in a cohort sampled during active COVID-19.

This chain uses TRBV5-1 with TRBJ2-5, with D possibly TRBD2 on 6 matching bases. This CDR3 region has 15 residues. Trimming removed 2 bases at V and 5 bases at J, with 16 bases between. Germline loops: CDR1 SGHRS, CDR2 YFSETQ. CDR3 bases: TGCGCCAGCAGCTTTGGGCGGGACGAGGGGGAGACCCAGTACTTC. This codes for CASSFGRDEGETQYF.

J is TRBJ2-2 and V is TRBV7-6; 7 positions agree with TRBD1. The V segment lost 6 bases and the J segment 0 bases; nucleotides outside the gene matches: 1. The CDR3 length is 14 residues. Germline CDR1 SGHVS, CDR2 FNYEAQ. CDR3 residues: CASRGQTNTGELFF. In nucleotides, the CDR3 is TGTGCCAGCAGGGGACAGACGAACACCGGGGAGCTGTTTTTT.

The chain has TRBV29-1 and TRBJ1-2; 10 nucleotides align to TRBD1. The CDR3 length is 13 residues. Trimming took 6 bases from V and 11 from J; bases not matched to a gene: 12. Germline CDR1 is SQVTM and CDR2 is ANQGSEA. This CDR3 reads CSVLDTGTGDYTF. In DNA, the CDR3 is TGCAGCGTCCTAGATACCGGGACAGGGGATTACACCTTC.

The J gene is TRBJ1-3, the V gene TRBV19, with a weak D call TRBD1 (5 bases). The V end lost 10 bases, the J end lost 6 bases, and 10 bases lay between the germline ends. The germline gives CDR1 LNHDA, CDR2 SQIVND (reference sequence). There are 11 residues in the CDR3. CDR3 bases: TGTGCCACCGTCAGGGCAAACACCATATATTTT. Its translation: CATVRANTIYF.

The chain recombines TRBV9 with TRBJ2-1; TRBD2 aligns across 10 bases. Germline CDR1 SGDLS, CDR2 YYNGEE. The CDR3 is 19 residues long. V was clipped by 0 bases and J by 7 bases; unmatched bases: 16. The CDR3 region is CASSVGASGGRLTGNEQFF. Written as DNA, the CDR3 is TGTGCCAGCAGCGTAGGGGCTAGCGGGGGCCGTCTCACGGGGAATGAGCAGTTCTTC.

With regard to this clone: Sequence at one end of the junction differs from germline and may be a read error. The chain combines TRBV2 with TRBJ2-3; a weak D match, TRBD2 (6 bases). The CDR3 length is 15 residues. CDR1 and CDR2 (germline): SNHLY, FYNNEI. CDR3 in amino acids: CASSPGGLGTYTQYF. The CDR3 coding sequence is TGTGCCAGCAGCCCCGGGGGACTGGGCACATATACGCAGTATTTT.

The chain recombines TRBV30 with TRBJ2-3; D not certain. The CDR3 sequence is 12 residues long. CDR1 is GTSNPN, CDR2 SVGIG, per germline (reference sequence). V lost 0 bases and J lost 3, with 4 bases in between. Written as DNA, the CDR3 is TGTGCCTGGAGTGTTTCAACAGATACGCAGTATTTT. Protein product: CAWSVSTDTQYF.

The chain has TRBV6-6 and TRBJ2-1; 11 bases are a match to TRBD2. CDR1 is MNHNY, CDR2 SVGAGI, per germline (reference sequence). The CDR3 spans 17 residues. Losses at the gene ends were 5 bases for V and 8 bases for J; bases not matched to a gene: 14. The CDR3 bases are TGTGCCAGCAGTCACGAACCTAGCGGGGGGCCCTGGGATGAGCAGTTCTTC. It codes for CASSHEPSGGPWDEQFF.

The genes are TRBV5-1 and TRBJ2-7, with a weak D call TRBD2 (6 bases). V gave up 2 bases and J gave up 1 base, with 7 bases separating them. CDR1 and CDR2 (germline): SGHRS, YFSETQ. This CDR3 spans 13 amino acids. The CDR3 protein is CASSFGLSYEQYF. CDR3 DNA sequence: TGCGCCAGCAGCTTCGGACTATCCTACGAGCAGTACTTC. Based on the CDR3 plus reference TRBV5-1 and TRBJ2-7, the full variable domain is KAGVTQTPRYLIKTRGQQVTLSCSPISGHRSVSWYQQTPGQGLQFLFEYFSETQRNKGNFPGRFSGRQFSNSRSEMNVSTLELGDSALYLCASSFGLSYEQYFGPGTRLTVT.

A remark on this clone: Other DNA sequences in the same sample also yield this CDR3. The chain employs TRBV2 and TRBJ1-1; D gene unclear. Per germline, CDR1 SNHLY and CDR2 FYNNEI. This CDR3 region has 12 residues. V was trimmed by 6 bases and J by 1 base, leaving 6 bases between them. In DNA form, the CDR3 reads TGTGCCAGCAGACCAGGGAACACTGAAGCTTTCTTT. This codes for CASRPGNTEAFF.

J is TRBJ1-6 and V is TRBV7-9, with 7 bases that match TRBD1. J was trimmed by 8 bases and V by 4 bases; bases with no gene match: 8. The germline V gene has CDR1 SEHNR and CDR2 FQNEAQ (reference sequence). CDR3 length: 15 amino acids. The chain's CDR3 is CASSSPTGLYSPLHF. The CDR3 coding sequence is TGTGCCAGCAGCTCCCCGACAGGGCTGTATTCACCCCTCCACTTT. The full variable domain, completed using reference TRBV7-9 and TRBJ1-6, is DTGVSQNPRHKITKRGQNVTFRCDPISEHNRLYWYRQTLGQGPEFLTYFQNEAQLEKSRLLSDRFSAERPKGSFSTLEIQRTEQGDSAMYLCASSSPTGLYSPLHFGNGTRLTVT.

CDR3 sequence (DNA): TGCGCCAGCAGCCAAACTCAAGGAGGGCGGTGGGAAAAACTGTTTTTT. This codes for CASSQTQGGRWEKLFF. The gene calls are TRBV4-1 and TRBJ1-4; D is unresolved. CDR3 size: 16 residues. Trimming took 2 bases from V and 8 from J, leaving 18 bases between them. Germline V lookup: CDR1 MGHRA, CDR2 YSYEKL.

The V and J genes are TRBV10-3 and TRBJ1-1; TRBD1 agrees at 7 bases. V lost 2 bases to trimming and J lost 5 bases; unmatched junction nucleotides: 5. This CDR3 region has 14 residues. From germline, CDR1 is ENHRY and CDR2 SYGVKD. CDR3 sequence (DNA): TGTGCCATCAGTGAGCAAGACAGGGTGACTGAAGCTTTCTTT. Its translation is CAISEQDRVTEAFF.

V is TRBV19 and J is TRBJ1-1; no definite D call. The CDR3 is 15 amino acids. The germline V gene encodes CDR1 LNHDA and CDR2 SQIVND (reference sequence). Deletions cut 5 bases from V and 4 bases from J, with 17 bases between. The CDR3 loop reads CASSSTRFPSTEAFF. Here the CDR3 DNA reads TGTGCCAGTAGTTCCACGAGGTTTCCATCCACTGAAGCTTTCTTT.

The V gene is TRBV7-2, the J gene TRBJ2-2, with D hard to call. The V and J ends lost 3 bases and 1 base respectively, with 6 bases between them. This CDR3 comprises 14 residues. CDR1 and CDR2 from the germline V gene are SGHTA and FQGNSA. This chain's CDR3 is CASSLRQNTGELFF. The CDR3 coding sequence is TGTGCCAGCAGCTTGAGACAGAACACCGGGGAGCTGTTTTTT.

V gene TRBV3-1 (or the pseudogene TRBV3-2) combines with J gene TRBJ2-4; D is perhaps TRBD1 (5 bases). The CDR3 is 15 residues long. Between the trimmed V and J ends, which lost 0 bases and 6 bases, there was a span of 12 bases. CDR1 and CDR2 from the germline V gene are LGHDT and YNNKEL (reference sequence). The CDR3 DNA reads TGTGCCAGCAGCCAAGATAGGGGCCTTCCAAACATTCAGTACTTC. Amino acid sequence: CASSQDRGLPNIQYF.

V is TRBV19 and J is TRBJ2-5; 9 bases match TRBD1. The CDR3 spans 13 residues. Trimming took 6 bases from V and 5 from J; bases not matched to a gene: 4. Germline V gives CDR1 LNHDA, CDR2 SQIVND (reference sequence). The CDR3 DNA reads TGTGCCAGTAGCAACAGGGGGCAGGAGACCCAGTACTTC. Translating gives CASSNRGQETQYF.

The CDR3 here is CASSGTGGSYTEAFF. The CDR3 DNA sequence: TGCGCCAGCAGCGGGACAGGGGGATCGTACACTGAAGCTTTCTTT. The chain couples TRBV5-1 to TRBJ1-1, with 11 nucleotides matching TRBD1. The trim removed 4 bases at V and 3 bases at J, leaving 5 bases unmatched. CDR3 length equals 15 residues. CDR1 and CDR2 from the germline V gene are SGHRS and YFSETQ.

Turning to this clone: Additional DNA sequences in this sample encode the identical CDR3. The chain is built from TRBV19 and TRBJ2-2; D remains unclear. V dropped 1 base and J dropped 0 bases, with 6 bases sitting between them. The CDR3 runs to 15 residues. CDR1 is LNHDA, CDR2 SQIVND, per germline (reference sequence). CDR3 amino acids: CASSIGASNTGELFF. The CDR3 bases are TGTGCCAGTAGTATAGGCGCCTCGAACACCGGGGAGCTGTTTTTT.

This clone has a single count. This CDR3 reads CASSGTGSQPQHF. The CDR3 bases are TGTGCCAGCAGCGGGACAGGGAGTCAGCCCCAGCATTTT. The chain combines TRBV2 with TRBJ1-5; the match to TRBD1 covers 9 bases. The CDR3 length is 13 residues. Germline trimming cut 6 bases from V and 6 bases from J; bases unmatched to any gene: 3. CDR1 and CDR2 (germline): SNHLY, FYNNEI.

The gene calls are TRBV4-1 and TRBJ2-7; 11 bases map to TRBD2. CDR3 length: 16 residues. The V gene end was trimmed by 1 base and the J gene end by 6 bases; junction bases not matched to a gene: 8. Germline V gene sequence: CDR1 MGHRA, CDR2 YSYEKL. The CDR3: CASSQGPLAGVLEQYF. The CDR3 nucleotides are TGCGCCAGCAGCCAAGGACCACTAGCGGGGGTCCTCGAGCAGTACTTC.

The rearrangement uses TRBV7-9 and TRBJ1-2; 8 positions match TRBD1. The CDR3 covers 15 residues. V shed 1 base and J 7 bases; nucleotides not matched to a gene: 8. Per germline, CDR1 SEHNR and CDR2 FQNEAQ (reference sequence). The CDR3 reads CASSLGGQGGGGYTF. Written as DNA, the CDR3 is TGTGCCAGCAGCTTAGGCGGACAGGGAGGTGGTGGCTACACCTTC. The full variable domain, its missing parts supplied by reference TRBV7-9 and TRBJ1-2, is DTGVSQNPRHKITKRGQNVTFRCDPISEHNRLYWYRQTLGQGPEFLTYFQNEAQLEKSRLLSDRFSAERPKGSFSTLEIQRTEQGDSAMYLCASSLGGQGGGGYTFGSGTRLTVV.

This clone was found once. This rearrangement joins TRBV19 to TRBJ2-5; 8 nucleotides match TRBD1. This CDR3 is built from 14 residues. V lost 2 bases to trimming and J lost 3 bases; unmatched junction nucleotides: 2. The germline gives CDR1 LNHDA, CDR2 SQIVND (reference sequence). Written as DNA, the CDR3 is TGTGCCAGTAGTATATGGGACAGGAAAGAGACCCAGTACTTC. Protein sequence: CASSIWDRKETQYF.

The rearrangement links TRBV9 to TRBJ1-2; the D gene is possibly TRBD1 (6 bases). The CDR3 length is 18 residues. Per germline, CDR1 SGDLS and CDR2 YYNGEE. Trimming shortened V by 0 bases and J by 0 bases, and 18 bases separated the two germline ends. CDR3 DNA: TGTGCCAGCAGCGTAGCTGCAGGGGAGATAGAAGCTAACTATGGCTACACCTTC. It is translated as CASSVAAGEIEANYGYTF.

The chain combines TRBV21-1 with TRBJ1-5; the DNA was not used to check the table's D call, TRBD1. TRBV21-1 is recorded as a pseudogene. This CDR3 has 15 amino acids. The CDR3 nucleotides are TGTGCCAGCTTCAGGGCCAAGGGCTACAATCAGCCCCAGCATTTT. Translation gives CASFRAKGYNQPQHF.

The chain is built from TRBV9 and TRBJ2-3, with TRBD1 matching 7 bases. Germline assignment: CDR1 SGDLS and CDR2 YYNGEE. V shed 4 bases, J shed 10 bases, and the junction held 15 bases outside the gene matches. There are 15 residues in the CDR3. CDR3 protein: CASSSTDRDGMAQYF. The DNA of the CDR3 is TGTGCCAGCAGCTCCACCGACAGGGACGGGATGGCGCAGTATTTT.

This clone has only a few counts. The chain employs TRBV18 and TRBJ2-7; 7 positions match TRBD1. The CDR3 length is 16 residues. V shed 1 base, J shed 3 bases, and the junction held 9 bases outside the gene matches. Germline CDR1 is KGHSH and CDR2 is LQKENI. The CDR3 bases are TGTGCCAGCTCACCACGGGGCAGGGGGAAAGACTACGAGCAGTACTTC. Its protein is CASSPRGRGKDYEQYF.

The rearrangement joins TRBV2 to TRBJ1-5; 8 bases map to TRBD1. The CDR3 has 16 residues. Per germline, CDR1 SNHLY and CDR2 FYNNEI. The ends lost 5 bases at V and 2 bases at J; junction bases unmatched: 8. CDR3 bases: TGTGCCAGCAGTTTTGACAGGGGAAGCGGCAATCAGCCCCAGCATTTT. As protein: CASSFDRGSGNQPQHF.

Here the CDR3 reads CASSLGAGNTIYF. The DNA of the CDR3 is TGCGCCAGCAGCTTGGGGGCCGGAAACACCATATATTTT. This rearrangement joins TRBV5-1 to TRBJ1-3; D is unclear. With 0 bases removed from V and 4 bases from J, the gap between germline ends came to 5 bases. Germline V gene data show CDR1 as SGHRS and CDR2 as YFSETQ. The length of the CDR3 is 13 residues.